This passage covers 25 T cell receptor beta chains from one sample sequenced in a study of blood T cells in healthy people across ages. Primers used in a second PCR of about 6 to 11 cycles were a sample-barcoded 5' primer and a J-beta primer mix. TCRdb called the 5' RACE reads again in MiXCR, with one record for every CDR3 protein. The repertoire has about 630,000 distinct CDR3 sequences, more than 20% of them found once; the top ten carry roughly 3.6%. Sequencing was carried out using blood. The receptors originated from a man between 65 and 85 years old in good health.

This clonotype was recorded many times. This rearrangement joins TRBV7-9 to TRBJ2-3; D gene ambiguous. This CDR3 is 13 amino acids long. Germline V CDR1 and CDR2: SEHNR, FQNEAQ (reference sequence). V dropped 3 bases and J dropped 4 bases, with 8 bases sitting between them. The CDR3 DNA follows: TGTGCCAGCAGCTTTGGATCGGCAGATACGCAGTATTTT. Translating it yields CASSFGSADTQYF.

The chain couples TRBV5-1 to TRBJ2-3; tentatively, D is TRBD1 (5 bases). CDR3 length: 15 amino acids. V lost 0 bases, J lost 5 bases, and 13 bases lay in between. Germline V CDR1 and CDR2: SGHRS, YFSETQ. CDR3 amino acids: CASSLDGQSGDTQYF. Here the CDR3 DNA reads TGCGCCAGCAGCTTGGACGGACAATCGGGAGATACGCAGTATTTT.

The sample holds a few counts of this clonotype. The genes are TRBV27 and TRBJ2-6, with a weak D call TRBD1 (5 bases). Germline V lookup: CDR1 MNHEY, CDR2 SMNVEV (reference sequence). This CDR3 comprises 16 residues. V dropped 0 bases and J dropped 1 base, with 7 bases sitting between them. This CDR3 is CASSLSAGSGANVLTF. The DNA of the CDR3 is TGTGCCAGCAGTTTATCAGCAGGGTCTGGGGCCAACGTCCTGACTTTC.

V and J are TRBV24-1 and TRBJ2-2; TRBD1 or TRBD2 may be the D gene (6 bases each). The CDR3 runs 15 residues. Trimming shortened V by 2 bases and J by 5 bases, and 11 bases separated the two germline ends. The germline V gene encodes CDR1 KGHDR and CDR2 SFDVKD. CDR3 nucleotides: TGTGCCACCAGTGATTCACAGGGAGGAACCGGGGAGCTGTTTTTT. Amino acids: CATSDSQGGTGELFF.

The chain recombines TRBV5-6 with TRBJ1-4; D not certain. This CDR3 comprises 17 residues. Looked up from germline, CDR1 is SGHDT and CDR2 is YYEEEE. V was shortened by 0 bases and J by 8 bases, with 20 bases between the two germline ends. The CDR3 sequence is CASSLVPGRGRSEKLFF. The CDR3 DNA reads as TGTGCCAGCAGCTTGGTCCCGGGCCGCGGACGAAGCGAAAAACTGTTTTTT.

This chain uses TRBV9 with TRBJ2-7; 7 bases agree with TRBD1. The CDR3 is 16 residues long. The J segment lost 0 bases and the V segment lost 0 bases, leaving 6 bases of the junction unmatched. Germline CDR1 reads SGDLS; CDR2 reads YYNGEE. The CDR3 DNA sequence: TGTGCCAGCAGCGTAGGTCTGGGACAGAGCTCCTACGAGCAGTACTTC. Its translation: CASSVGLGQSSYEQYF.

This chain links TRBV7-2 with TRBJ2-7, with TRBD1 identical over 8 bases. V lost 5 bases and J lost 4; bases outside the gene matches: 7. This CDR3 contains 14 residues. The germline V gene has CDR1 SGHTA and CDR2 FQGNSA. The CDR3 coding sequence is TGTGCCAGCAGCCCACGGACAGGGTATTACGAGCAGTACTTC. Translation gives CASSPRTGYYEQYF.

This clonotype was recorded a few times. It may be a read error: a sequence one base away is much more abundant. The chain combines TRBV18 with TRBJ2-5; no firm D call. The germline gives CDR1 KGHSH, CDR2 LQKENI. The CDR3 contains 13 residues. Deletions cut 0 bases from V and 3 bases from J, with 5 bases between. Here the CDR3 reads CASSPPAKETQYF. In DNA, the CDR3 is TGTGCCAGCTCACCACCAGCGAAAGAGACCCAGTACTTC. Variable domain in full (rest from reference TRBV18 and TRBJ2-5): NAGVMQNPRHLVRRRGQEARLRCSPMKGHSHVYWYRQLPEEGLKFMVYLQKENIIDESGMPKERFSAEFPKEGPSILRIQQVVRGDSAAYFCASSPPAKETQYFGPGTRLLVL.

This clonotype was found many times. The chain's CDR3 is CASGTRVSYEQYF. The CDR3 DNA is TGTGCCAGCGGTACACGGGTCTCCTACGAGCAGTACTTC. This chain joins TRBV12-3 or TRBV12-4 and TRBJ2-7; D gene unclear. V lost 8 bases and J 0 bases, leaving 11 bases between the germline ends. The CDR3 has 13 residues.

This chain links TRBV3-1 with TRBJ2-3; 9 bases line up with TRBD2. The V and J ends lost 1 base and 0 bases, in that order; junction bases with no gene match: 5. This CDR3 comprises 17 residues. CDR1 is LGHDT, CDR2 YNNKEL, per germline (reference sequence). The DNA of the CDR3 is TGTGCCAGCAGCCAAGCATCGACTAGCGGTAGCACAGATACGCAGTATTTT. Protein product: CASSQASTSGSTDTQYF.

This clonotype was seen a few times. DNA for the CDR3: TGCAGCGACGACTCTGTGCAGGGGGATCTTTGGTCCTACGAGCAGTACTTC. Encoded protein: CSDDSVQGDLWSYEQYF. This chain joins TRBV29-1 and TRBJ2-7, with 7 positions matching TRBD1. V gave up 7 bases and J gave up 1 base; unmatched junction bases: 19. CDR1 and CDR2 from the germline V gene are SQVTM and ANQGSEA. The CDR3 is 17 residues long.

This clonotype is a singleton in its sample. This rearrangement joins TRBV4-3 to TRBJ1-4, with 9 positions matching TRBD1. CDR1 LGHNA and CDR2 YSLEER come from the germline V gene. V lost 1 base and J lost 7; bases outside the gene matches: 7. The length of the CDR3 is 16 residues. CDR3 nucleotide sequence: TGCGCCAGCAGCCAAGGCTCCACAGGGGGCGGTGAAAAACTGTTTTTT. Translating gives CASSQGSTGGGEKLFF.

A few counts support this clonotype. A much more abundant neighbour one base away suggests this may be a read error. The chain employs TRBV12-3 or TRBV12-4 and TRBJ2-5, with D possibly TRBD1 on 6 matching bases. The CDR3 is 13 amino acids. V was cut by 5 bases and J by 1 base, with 8 bases left in between. CDR3 sequence reads: CASSGDTQETQYF. The CDR3 bases are TGTGCCAGCAGTGGGGACACCCAAGAGACCCAGTACTTC.

This clonotype has more than one count but fewer than ten. This sequence joins TRBV29-1 and TRBJ2-1; D not certain. CDR3 length equals 14 residues. V gave up 6 bases and J gave up 6 bases, with 18 bases separating them. The germline V gene has CDR1 SQVTM and CDR2 ANQGSEA. The CDR3 loop is CSVAPRLLPNEQFF. In DNA form, the CDR3 reads TGCAGCGTGGCCCCCCGGCTTCTACCCAATGAGCAGTTCTTC.

This clonotype came up a few times. The gene calls are TRBV21-1 and TRBJ1-4. TRBV21-1 is recorded as a pseudogene. The CDR3 is made up of 15 amino acids. CDR3 residues: CASSNFRRWNEKLFF. For the CDR3, the DNA is TGTGCCAGCAGCAATTTCAGACGCTGGAATGAAAAACTGTTTTTT.

On this clonotype itself: At one boundary the junction diverges from the germline segment, which might be a read error. CDR3 loop: CASSPEWSSNNEQFF. The CDR3 nucleotides are TGCGCCAGCAGCCCCGAATGGAGCTCCAACAATGAGCAGTTCTTC. V gene TRBV5-1 combines with J gene TRBJ2-1; D call uncertain. Germline values: CDR1 SGHRS, CDR2 YFSETQ. This CDR3 is built from 15 residues.

J is TRBJ1-1 and V is TRBV20-1, with D perhaps TRBD1 (5 bases). There are 14 residues in the CDR3. The germline V gene encodes CDR1 DFQATT and CDR2 SNEGSKA (reference sequence). V was clipped by 1 base and J by 0 bases, with 9 bases between them. CDR3 bases: TGCAGTGCTAGAGGGGACTCTATGAACACTGAAGCTTTCTTT. Translated, it gives CSARGDSMNTEAFF.

V and J are TRBV7-9 and TRBJ1-4; a weak D match, TRBD1 (6 bases). Germline-derived CDR1 and CDR2 are SEHNR and FQNEAQ (reference sequence). The CDR3 is 15 amino acids. The V gene lost 5 bases and the J gene lost 4 bases, with 14 bases spanning the gap. The CDR3 nucleotides read TGTGCCAGCAGCAATACCAGGGGTCGTAATGAAAAACTGTTTTTT. Translated: CASSNTRGRNEKLFF.

Note on this clonotype: One end of the junction does not line up with germline, which may come from a read error. The chain links TRBV6-6 to TRBJ2-5; 10 bases are shared with TRBD1. Germline V gene sequence: CDR1 MNHNY, CDR2 SVGAGI (reference sequence). The CDR3 covers 16 residues. CDR3 DNA: TGTGTCAGCAGTTACTCTTCGGGACAGGGGCAAGAGACCCAGTACTTC. It codes for CVSSYSSGQGQETQYF.

This clonotype occurred a few times. The chain is built from TRBV7-2 and TRBJ2-7, with 10 bases fitting TRBD2. Germline V gene data show CDR1 as SGHTA and CDR2 as FQGNSA. After removal of 5 bases from V and 7 bases from J, the junction contained 11 bases not matched to a gene. CDR3 size: 15 residues. CDR3 region: CASSHLAGADREQYF. The DNA of the CDR3 is TGTGCCAGCAGCCACCTAGCGGGAGCGGATCGGGAGCAGTACTTC. The entire variable domain, with the rest obtained from reference TRBV7-2 and TRBJ2-7, is as follows: GAGVSQSPSNKVTEKGKDVELRCDPISGHTALYWYRQSLGQGLEFLIYFQGNSAPDKSGLPSDRFSAERTGGSVSTLTIQRTQQEDSAVYLCASSHLAGADREQYFGPGTRLTVT.

CDR3 protein: CASSFGSIRGGFTGELFF. The CDR3 DNA follows: TGTGCCAGCAGTTTTGGATCTATCAGGGGGGGTTTCACCGGGGAGCTGTTTTTT. The chain carries TRBV12-3 or TRBV12-4 and TRBJ2-2, with D possibly called TRBD1 or TRBD2 (7 bases each). The CDR3 covers 18 residues. With 3 bases removed from V and 4 bases from J, the gap between germline ends came to 21 bases.

This clonotype was seen many times. This chain joins TRBV25-1 and TRBJ1-2; TRBD1 might be the D (5 bases). The CDR3 sequence is 15 residues long. CDR1 is MGHDK, CDR2 SYGVNS, per germline. Trimming cost V 3 bases and J 4 bases, with 15 bases left between them. The DNA for the CDR3 is TGTGCCAGCAGTGACGGTGGGGGAATGGGCTATGGCTACACCTTC. Protein sequence: CASSDGGGMGYGYTF.

This clonotype occurred a few times. The gene calls are TRBV20-1 and TRBJ2-5; perhaps TRBD1 as D (6 bases). This CDR3 is 15 amino acids long. V gave up 6 bases and J gave up 2 bases, with 19 bases separating them. Germline-derived CDR1 and CDR2 are DFQATT and SNEGSKA (reference sequence). This CDR3 is CSAPTGSLLQETQYF. CDR3 nucleotides: TGCAGTGCGCCTACAGGGTCCCTTCTACAAGAGACCCAGTACTTC.

The chain has TRBV12-5 and TRBJ2-7; D gene uncertain. CDR3 length: 14 residues. V lost 6 bases and J lost 0, with 12 bases in between. Germline CDR1 is LGHNT and CDR2 is FRNRAP. CDR3 bases: TGTGCTAGTGGGTTTGGGCCCTACTCCTACGAGCAGTACTTC. Translated: CASGFGPYSYEQYF. The entire variable domain, with the rest obtained from reference TRBV12-5 and TRBJ2-7, is as follows: DARVTQTPRHKVTEMGQEVTMRCQPILGHNTVFWYRQTMMQGLELLAYFRNRAPLDDSGMPKDRFSAEMPDATLATLKIQPSEPRDSAVYFCASGFGPYSYEQYFGPGTRLTVT.

The chain uses TRBV12-3 or TRBV12-4 and TRBJ2-3, with D unresolved. V was cut by 6 bases and J by 4 bases, with 11 bases left in between. The CDR3 is 13 residues long. CDR3 bases: TGTGCCAGCAGGGACGACGCGTCAGATACGCAGTATTTT. Its protein is CASRDDASDTQYF.